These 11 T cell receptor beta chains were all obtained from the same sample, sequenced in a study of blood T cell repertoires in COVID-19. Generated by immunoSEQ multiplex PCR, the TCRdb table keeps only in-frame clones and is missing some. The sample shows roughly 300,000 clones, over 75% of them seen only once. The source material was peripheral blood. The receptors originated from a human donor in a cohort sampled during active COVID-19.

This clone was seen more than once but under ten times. CDR3 bases: TGTGCCAGCAGGGATGCCGGGACACGTTACGAGCAGTACTTC. This gives the protein CASRDAGTRYEQYF. This chain connects TRBV5-6 to TRBJ2-7, with TRBD1 as a possible D gene (6 bases). Trimming took 5 bases from V and 4 from J, leaving 16 bases between them. This CDR3 comprises 14 residues. CDR1 is SGHDT, CDR2 YYEEEE, per germline.

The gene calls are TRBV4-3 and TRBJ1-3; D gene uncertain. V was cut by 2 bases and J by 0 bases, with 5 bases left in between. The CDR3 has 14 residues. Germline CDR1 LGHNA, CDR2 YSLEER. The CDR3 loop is CASSQRVSGNTIYF. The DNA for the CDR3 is TGCGCCAGCAGCCAACGGGTCTCTGGAAACACCATATATTTT.

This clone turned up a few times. Written as DNA, the CDR3 is TGTGCCAGCAGTTCTCGTCGAAGGGGAGGCTACACCTTC. Protein sequence: CASSSRRRGGYTF. This chain joins TRBV28 and TRBJ1-2; possible D gene TRBD1, 5 bases. The CDR3 is made up of 13 amino acids. CDR1 and CDR2 (germline): MDHEN, SYDVKM. Between the trimmed V and J ends, which lost 4 bases and 8 bases, there was a span of 14 bases.

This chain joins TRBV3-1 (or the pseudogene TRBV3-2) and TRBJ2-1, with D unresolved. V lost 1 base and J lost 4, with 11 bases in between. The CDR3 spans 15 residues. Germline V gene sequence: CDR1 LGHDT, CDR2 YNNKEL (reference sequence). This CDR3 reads CASSQAQTLYNEQFF. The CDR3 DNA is TGTGCCAGCAGCCAAGCCCAGACTTTATACAATGAGCAGTTCTTC.

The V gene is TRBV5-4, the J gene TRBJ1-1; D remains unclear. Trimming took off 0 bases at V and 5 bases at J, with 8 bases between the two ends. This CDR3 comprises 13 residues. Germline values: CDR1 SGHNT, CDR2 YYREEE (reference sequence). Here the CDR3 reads CASSLVRGTEAFF. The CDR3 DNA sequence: TGTGCCAGCAGCTTGGTACGGGGAACTGAAGCTTTCTTT.

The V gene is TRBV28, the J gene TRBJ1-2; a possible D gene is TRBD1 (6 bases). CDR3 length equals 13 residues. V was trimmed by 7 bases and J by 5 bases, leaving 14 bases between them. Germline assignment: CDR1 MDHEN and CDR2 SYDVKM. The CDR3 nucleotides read TGTGCCAGCAAACAGGGCGCGTGGTATGGCTACACCTTC. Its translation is CASKQGAWYGYTF.

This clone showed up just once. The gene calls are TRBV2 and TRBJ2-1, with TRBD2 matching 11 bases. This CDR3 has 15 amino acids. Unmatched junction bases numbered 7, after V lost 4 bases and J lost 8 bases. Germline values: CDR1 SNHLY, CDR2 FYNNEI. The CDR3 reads CASSGVAGGPDEQFF. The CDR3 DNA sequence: TGTGCCAGCAGTGGAGTAGCGGGAGGGCCCGATGAGCAGTTCTTC.

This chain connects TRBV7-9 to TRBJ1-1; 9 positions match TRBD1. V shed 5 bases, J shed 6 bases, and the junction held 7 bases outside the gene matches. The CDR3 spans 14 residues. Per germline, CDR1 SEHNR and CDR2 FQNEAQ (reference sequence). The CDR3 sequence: CASSLGQGRPEAFF. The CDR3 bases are TGTGCCAGCAGCCTGGGACAGGGTAGACCTGAAGCTTTCTTT.

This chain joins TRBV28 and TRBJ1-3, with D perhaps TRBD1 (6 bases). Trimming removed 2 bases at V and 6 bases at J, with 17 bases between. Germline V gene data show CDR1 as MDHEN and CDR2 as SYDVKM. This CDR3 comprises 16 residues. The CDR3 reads CASSLPLKGGENTIYF. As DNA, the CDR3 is TGTGCCAGCAGTTTACCCCTAAAGGGGGGGGAAAACACCATATATTTT.

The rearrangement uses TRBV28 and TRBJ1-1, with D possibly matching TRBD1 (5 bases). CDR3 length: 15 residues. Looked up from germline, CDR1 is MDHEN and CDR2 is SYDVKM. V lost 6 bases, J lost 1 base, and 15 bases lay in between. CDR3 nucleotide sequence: TGTGCCAGCAGCCGACTTGGGGGAGGGAACACTGAAGCTTTCTTT. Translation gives CASSRLGGGNTEAFF.

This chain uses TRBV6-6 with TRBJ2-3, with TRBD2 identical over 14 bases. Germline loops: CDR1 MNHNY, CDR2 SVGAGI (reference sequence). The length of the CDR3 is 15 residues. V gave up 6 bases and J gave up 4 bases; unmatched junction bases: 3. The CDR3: CASRGTSGSADTQYF. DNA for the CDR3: TGTGCCAGCAGAGGGACTAGCGGGAGCGCAGATACGCAGTATTTT.